This TCR beta chain came from a study of CD8 T cells in ankylosing spondylitis. Broader study findings: Typical of ankylosing spondylitis blood, it appeared, was a TCR beta motif of eight highly homologous variants.

TCRdb fed the 5' RACE reads into MiXCR, producing one record per CDR3 protein. The table lists about 540,000 distinct CDR3 sequences, 9.5% to 15% of them singletons. This clonotype appeared a few times. Its target is not known. Sequenced sample: blood, either unsorted or a sorted T cell fraction (not recorded which). The clonotype originates from a male donor with ankylosing spondylitis.

Here the CDR3 DNA reads TGTGCCAGCAGCTTCTTCGCGGCCACCGGGGAGCTGTTTTTT. Protein: CASSFFAATGELFF. The V call is TRBV7-9, the J call TRBJ2-2; D remains ambiguous. Germline V CDR1 and CDR2: SEHNR, FQNEAQ (reference sequence). The CDR3 has 14 residues. V was shortened by 3 bases and J by 4 bases, with 9 bases between the two germline ends. Full variable domain (outside the CDR3, taken from reference TRBV7-9 and TRBJ2-2): DTGVSQNPRHKITKRGQNVTFRCDPISEHNRLYWYRQTLGQGPEFLTYFQNEAQLEKSRLLSDRFSAERPKGSFSTLEIQRTEQGDSAMYLCASSFFAATGELFFGEGSRLTVL.